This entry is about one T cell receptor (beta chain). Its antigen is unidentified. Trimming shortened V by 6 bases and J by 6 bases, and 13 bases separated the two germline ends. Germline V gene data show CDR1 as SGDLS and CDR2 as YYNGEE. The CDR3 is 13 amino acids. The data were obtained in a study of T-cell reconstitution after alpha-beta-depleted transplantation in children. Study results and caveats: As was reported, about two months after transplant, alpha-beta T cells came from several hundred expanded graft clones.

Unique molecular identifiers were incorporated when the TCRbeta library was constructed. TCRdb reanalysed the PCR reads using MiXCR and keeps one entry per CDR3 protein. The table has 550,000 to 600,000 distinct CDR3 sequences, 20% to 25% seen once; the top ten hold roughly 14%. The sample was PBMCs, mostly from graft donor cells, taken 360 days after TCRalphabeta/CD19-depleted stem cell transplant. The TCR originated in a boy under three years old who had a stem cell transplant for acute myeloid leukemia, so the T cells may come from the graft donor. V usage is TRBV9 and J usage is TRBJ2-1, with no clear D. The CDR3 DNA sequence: TGTGCCAGCACCCCCCAGAGGAGCAATGAGCAGTTCTTC. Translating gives CASTPQRSNEQFF.